These T cell receptor beta chains were read from a single sample in a study of blood T cell repertoires in COVID-19. Libraries were prepared by immunoSEQ multiplex PCR; TCRdb keeps only in-frame clonotypes and omits some of them. The table records some 5,900 clones, roughly 90% of them present only once. The sequenced material came from peripheral blood. These receptors were collected from a man aged 60 to 75 with acute or convalescent COVID-19. Both conserved end residues are part of each CDR3. D genes are given only for firm matches. The size field is filled for only some rows; it gives once, few, many or a size class.

length | J | V | D | size | DNA | CDR3
15 | TRBJ1-2 | TRBV14 | TRBD1 | once | TGTGCCAGCAGCCCTATTCGGACAGGGGGGACTGGCTACACCTTC | CASSPIRTGGTGYTF
16 | TRBJ1-5 | TRBV5-1 | TRBD1 | . | TGCGCCAGCAGCTGGGGGACAGGGGTAAGCAATCAGCCCCAGCATTTT | CASSWGTGVSNQPQHF
14 | TRBJ2-7 | TRBV9 | TRBD2 | . | TGTGCCAGCAGCGGGACTAGCGGGAGCTACGAGCAGTACTTC | CASSGTSGSYEQYF
15 | TRBJ1-4 | TRBV20-1 | TRBD1 | few | TGCAGTGCTAGTATAAAGGGGACAGGGAATGAAAAACTGTTTTTT | CSASIKGTGNEKLFF
13 | TRBJ1-1 | TRBV6-2/TRBV6-3 | . | few | TGTGCCAGCAGTTACGGCAGGGGCGCTGAAGCTTTCTTT | CASSYGRGAEAFF
14 | TRBJ1-1 | TRBV19 | . | . | TGTGCCAGTAGTATCCCAGGGTCGTACACTGAAGCTTTCTTT | CASSIPGSYTEAFF
13 | TRBJ2-2 | TRBV19 | . | . | TGTGCCAGTAGTATAGGGGGGGCCGGGGAGCTGTTTTTT | CASSIGGAGELFF
15 | TRBJ2-1 | TRBV7-2 | . | . | TGTGCCAGCAGTTTTGCAAAGAGCTCCTACAATGAGCAGTTCTTC | CASSFAKSSYNEQFF
12 | TRBJ2-1 | TRBV4-2 | . | . | TGTGCCAGCAGCCAAGATCAGAGGGAGCAGTTCTTC | CASSQDQREQFF
17 | TRBJ2-2 | TRBV5-1 | TRBD1 | . | TGCGCCAGGTACCTGAGGACAGGGTCATTCTTGACCGGGGAGCTGTTTTTT | CARYLRTGSFLTGELFF
16 | TRBJ2-2 | TRBV21-1 | . | . | TGTGCCAGCAGCGCCCCGGAGTGGTGCCTACCGAGGGAGCTGTTTTTT | CASSAPEWCLPRELFF
15 | TRBJ1-2 | TRBV6-5 | . | . | TGTGCCAGCAGTTACTCGAGCGCACAGGATTATGGCTACACCTTC | CASSYSSAQDYGYTF
15 | TRBJ2-2 | TRBV6-5 | . | few | TGTGCCAGCAGTTCATCGACAGCCAACACCGGGGAGCTGTTTTTT | CASSSSTANTGELFF
14 | TRBJ2-3 | TRBV5-6 | . | . | TGTGCCAGCAGCTTGGGGCTTAGCACAGATACGCAGTATTTT | CASSLGLSTDTQYF
13 | TRBJ2-5 | TRBV7-3 | TRBD2 | . | TGTGCCAGCAGCTTAAGCGGGGGGGAGACCCAGTACTTC | CASSLSGGETQYF
14 | TRBJ1-1 | TRBV19 | TRBD1 | . | TGTGCCAGTAGTATTTACAGGGGCGACACTGAAGCTTTCTTT | CASSIYRGDTEAFF
15 | TRBJ2-3 | TRBV20-1 | TRBD2 | . | TGCAGCGCTAGTGCTAGCGGGAGTGGAACAGATACGCAGTATTTT | CSASASGSGTDTQYF
15 | TRBJ1-5 | TRBV6-5 | TRBD1 | . | TGTGCCAGCACCCAGGACAGGGACGGCGGTCAGCCCCAGCATTTT | CASTQDRDGGQPQHF
18 | TRBJ2-6 | TRBV5-8 | . | . | TGTGCCAGCAGCTTCGGGGGACTTCAGAGCTCTGGGGCCAACGTCCTGACTTTC | CASSFGGLQSSGANVLTF
14 | TRBJ1-1 | TRBV11-2 | . | . | TGTGCCAGCAGCCCAAACCGGGATGACACTGAAGCTTTCTTT | CASSPNRDDTEAFF
15 | TRBJ1-6 | TRBV4-3 | . | . | TGCGCCAGCAGCCAAAGATTGCAGGGCCGGTCACCCCTCCACTTT | CASSQRLQGRSPLHF
13 | TRBJ2-7 | TRBV18 | . | . | TGTGCCAGCTCACCAGCTCGGGTCCACGAGCAGTACTTC | CASSPARVHEQYF
15 | TRBJ2-3 | TRBV19 | TRBD1 | . | TGTGCCAGTAGTGGGACAGCAACACGCACAGATACGCAGTATTTT | CASSGTATRTDTQYF
14 | TRBJ1-6 | TRBV5-4 | . | . | TGTGCCAGCAGCTTCCAGGGTTTTAATTCACCCCTCCACTTT | CASSFQGFNSPLHF
14 | TRBJ2-1 | TRBV6-5 | TRBD2 | . | TGTGCCAGCACCCGACTAGCGGGGGTGAATGAGCAGTTCTTC | CASTRLAGVNEQFF
11 | TRBJ1-1 | TRBV7-6 | . | . | TGTGCCAGCAGCTTAGAGCGAGAAGCTTTCTTT | CASSLEREAFF
13 | TRBJ1-1 | TRBV4-1 | . | . | TGCGCCAGCAGCCAAGATCAGGAGACAGTGGCTTTCTTT | CASSQDQETVAFF
14 | TRBJ2-2 | TRBV24-1 | . | . | TGTGCCACCAGTGATTACAGGGACACCGGGGAGCTGTTTTTT | CATSDYRDTGELFF
15 | TRBJ1-5 | TRBV6-5 | TRBD1 | few | TGTGCCAGCAGTAGGGGACAGGCCGGCAATCAGCCCCAGCATTTT | CASSRGQAGNQPQHF
15 | TRBJ1-3 | TRBV3-1/TRBV3-2 | . | . | TGTGCCAGCAGCCAAGGAATCAGGGTTGGAAACACCATATATTTT | CASSQGIRVGNTIYF
14 | TRBJ2-1 | TRBV27 | . | . | TGTGCCAGCAGTTTAATGATCCCCAGCAATGAGCAGTTCTTC | CASSLMIPSNEQFF
16 | TRBJ2-1 | TRBV14 | TRBD1 | . | TGTGCCAGCAGCCAAGATCGGGGACAGATCTACAATGAGCAGTTCTTC | CASSQDRGQIYNEQFF
15 | TRBJ2-7 | TRBV11-2 | TRBD2 | . | TGTGCCAGCAGCCGCGGGACTAGCGGGACTTACGAGCAGTACTTC | CASSRGTSGTYEQYF
18 | TRBJ2-6 | TRBV5-1 | . | once | TGCGCCAGCAGCTTTGCTTTGATGGCGGACTCTGGGGCCAACGTCCTGACTTTC | CASSFALMADSGANVLTF
14 | TRBJ1-2 | TRBV19 | TRBD1 | . | TGTGCCAGTAGTCTCAACAGGGGAGACTATGGCTACACCTTC | CASSLNRGDYGYTF
14 | TRBJ1-2 | TRBV18 | TRBD1 | . | TGTGCCAGCTCACCGGACAGGGGTTTGGGTGGCTACACCTTC | CASSPDRGLGGYTF
16 | TRBJ1-1 | TRBV4-2 | TRBD1 | . | TGTGCCAGCAGCCAAGGGACAGGGGTACTGAACACTGAAGCTTTCTTT | CASSQGTGVLNTEAFF
16 | TRBJ1-6 | TRBV28 | . | . | TGTGCCAGCAGTAATGGGACAAGCTCCTATAATTCACCCCTCCACTTT | CASSNGTSSYNSPLHF
16 | TRBJ2-4 | TRBV5-1 | TRBD2 | . | TGCGCCAGCAGCTTCACTAGCGGGGCGGCCAAAAACATTCAGTACTTC | CASSFTSGAAKNIQYF
17 | TRBJ1-4 | TRBV14 | TRBD1 | few | TGTGCCAGCAGTGGGACAGGGAGGATTGGCACTAATGAAAAACTGTTTTTT | CASSGTGRIGTNEKLFF
13 | TRBJ2-7 | TRBV25-1 | TRBD1 | . | TGTGCCAGCAGTGCAGGGGGCTCCTACGAGCAGTACTTC | CASSAGGSYEQYF
13 | TRBJ2-3 | TRBV5-4 | . | . | TGTGCCAGCAGCCCGACCCCGGGAGATACGCAGTATTTT | CASSPTPGDTQYF